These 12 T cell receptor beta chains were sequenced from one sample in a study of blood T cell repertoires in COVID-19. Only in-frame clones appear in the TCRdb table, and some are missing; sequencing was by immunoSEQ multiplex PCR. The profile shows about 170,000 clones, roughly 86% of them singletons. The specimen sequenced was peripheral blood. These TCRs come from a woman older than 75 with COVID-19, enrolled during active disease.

The CDR3: CASSSDPTGAYGYTF. The CDR3 coding sequence is TGTGCCAGCAGCTCAGACCCGACAGGGGCCTATGGCTACACCTTC. The chain has TRBV7-3 and TRBJ1-2; TRBD1 matches 8 bases. The CDR3 is made up of 15 amino acids. The germline V gene has CDR1 SGHTA and CDR2 FQGTGA. J gave up 4 bases and V 4 bases, and 8 bases lay outside the gene matches.

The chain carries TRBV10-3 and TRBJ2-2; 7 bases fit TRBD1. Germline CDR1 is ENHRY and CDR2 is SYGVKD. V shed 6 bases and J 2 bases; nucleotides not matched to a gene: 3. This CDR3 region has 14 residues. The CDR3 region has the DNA TGTGCCATCAGCGGACAGGTCAACACCGGGGAGCTGTTTTTT. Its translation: CAISGQVNTGELFF.

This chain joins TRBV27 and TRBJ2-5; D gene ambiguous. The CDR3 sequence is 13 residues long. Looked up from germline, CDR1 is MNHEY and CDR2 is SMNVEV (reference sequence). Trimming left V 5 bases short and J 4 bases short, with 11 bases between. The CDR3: CASSHRSGETQYF. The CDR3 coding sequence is TGTGCCAGCAGTCACCGATCAGGAGAGACCCAGTACTTC.

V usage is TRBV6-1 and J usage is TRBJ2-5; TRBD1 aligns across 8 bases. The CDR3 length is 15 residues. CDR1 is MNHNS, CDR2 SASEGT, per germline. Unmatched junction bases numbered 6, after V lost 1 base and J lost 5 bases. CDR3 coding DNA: TGTGCCAGCAGTGAAGGACAGGGGAACGTTGAGACCCAGTACTTC. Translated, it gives CASSEGQGNVETQYF.

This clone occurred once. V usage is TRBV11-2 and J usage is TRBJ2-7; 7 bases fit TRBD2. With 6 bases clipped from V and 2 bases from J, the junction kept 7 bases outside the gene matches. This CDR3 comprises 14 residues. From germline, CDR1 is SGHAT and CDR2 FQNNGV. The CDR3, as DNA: TGTGCCAGCAGTCCGAGCGGGAAAGCCTACGAGCAGTACTTC. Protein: CASSPSGKAYEQYF.

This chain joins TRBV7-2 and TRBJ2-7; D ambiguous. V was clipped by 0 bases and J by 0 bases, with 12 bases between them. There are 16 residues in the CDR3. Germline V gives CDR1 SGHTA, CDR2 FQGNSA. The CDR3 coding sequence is TGTGCCAGCAGCTTAGCGGGCCCGCGAAGCTCCTACGAGCAGTACTTC. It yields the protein CASSLAGPRSSYEQYF.

CDR3 nucleotides: TGCGCCAGCAGCCTCTCGACAGGGGGCTCTACTGAAGCTTTCTTT. This gives the protein CASSLSTGGSTEAFF. The chain carries TRBV5-1 and TRBJ1-1; TRBD1 aligns across 10 bases. The V gene end was trimmed by 4 bases and the J gene end by 5 bases; junction bases not matched to a gene: 8. CDR3 length: 15 residues. Looked up from germline, CDR1 is SGHRS and CDR2 is YFSETQ.

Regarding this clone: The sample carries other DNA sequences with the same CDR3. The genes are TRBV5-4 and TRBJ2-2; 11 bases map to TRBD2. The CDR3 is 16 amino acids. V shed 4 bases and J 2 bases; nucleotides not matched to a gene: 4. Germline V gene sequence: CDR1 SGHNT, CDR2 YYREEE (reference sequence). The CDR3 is CASSPGTSGNTGELFF. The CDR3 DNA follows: TGTGCCAGCAGCCCCGGGACTAGCGGAAACACCGGGGAGCTGTTTTTT.

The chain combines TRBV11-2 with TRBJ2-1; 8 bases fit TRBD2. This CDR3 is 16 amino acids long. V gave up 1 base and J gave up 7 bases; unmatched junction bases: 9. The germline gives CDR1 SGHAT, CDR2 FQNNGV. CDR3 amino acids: CASSLGGSGTKNEQFF. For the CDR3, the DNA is TGTGCCAGCAGCTTAGGCGGTAGCGGGACCAAAAATGAGCAGTTCTTC.

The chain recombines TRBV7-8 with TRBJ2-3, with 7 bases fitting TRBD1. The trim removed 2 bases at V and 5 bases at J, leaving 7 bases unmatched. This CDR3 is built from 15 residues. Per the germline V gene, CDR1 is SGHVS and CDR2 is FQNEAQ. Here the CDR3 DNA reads TGTGCCAGCAGCTTATTTAGGACAGGTTTAGATACGCAGTATTTT. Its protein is CASSLFRTGLDTQYF.

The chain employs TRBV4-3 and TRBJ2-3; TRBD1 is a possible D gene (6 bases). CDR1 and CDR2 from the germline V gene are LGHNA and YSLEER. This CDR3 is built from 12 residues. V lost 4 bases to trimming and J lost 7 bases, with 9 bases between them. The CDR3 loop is CASSLGQNTQYF. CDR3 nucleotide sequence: TGCGCCAGCAGCCTTGGACAGAATACGCAGTATTTT.

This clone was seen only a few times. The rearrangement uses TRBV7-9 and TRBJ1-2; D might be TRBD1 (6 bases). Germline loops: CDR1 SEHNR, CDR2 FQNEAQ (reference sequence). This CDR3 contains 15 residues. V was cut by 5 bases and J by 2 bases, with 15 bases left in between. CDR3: CASSPGQTSNYGYTF. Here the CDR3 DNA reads TGTGCCAGCAGCCCCGGACAGACTTCAAACTATGGCTACACCTTC.